This T cell receptor beta chain was observed in a study of blood T cell repertoires in COVID-19 (dated by TCRdb to between 2020 and 2021). The study in broad terms: Collaborator samples came from the United States, Italy and Spain and covered acute and convalescent phases of COVID-19. The material from the prospective study consisted of cDNA or gDNA derived from T cells, B-cell-depleted T cells, or PBMCs. Deeply sampled blood TCRbeta repertoires from subjects exposed to, actively infected with, or recovered from COVID-19 were included in the dataset. The repertoires were made available in a free public database intended to serve as a resource for research on the immune response to SARS-CoV-2. The samples were drawn from two sources: the first 160 participants of the ongoing ImmuneRACE study, and 1,000 to 1,500 subjects contributed by 6 global collaborators. Nearly every sample came with metadata listing a de-identified subject ID, COVID-19 status, age in years and sex. HLA class I and class II types, where available, came from metadata supplied by the sample provider rather than from assay-based typing. What the research found in general, with its limitations: The quantity of clinical and demographic metadata differed by source and by participant and was supplied without curation.

Concerning this clone itself: No antigen is known for it. Base-call qualities are not available, and no considerably larger clone is one nucleotide away.

The immunoSEQ Assay, a bias-controlled multiplex PCR, was used to amplify TCRbeta CDR3 regions from genomic DNA. The source study handled its data this way. Nucleated cell counts per sample were estimated from amplification of reference gene primers within the assay. Sequence reads were collapsed and filtered to measure the absolute abundance of every unique TCRbeta CDR3 rearrangement. For each sample, productive Simpson clonality was calculated as the square root of Simpson's diversity index over productive rearrangements. Held by TCRdb, this immuneACCESS table contains in-frame sequences only and omits some clones. Under half of the omission traces to an unresolved V gene where checked; the cause of the rest is unknown. The V and J calls and the clone size are those of that table, but D and trimming were determined from the DNA. In all, the sample holds 280,000 or so clones, and 88% of those were seen once. The top ten clonotypes cover roughly 9.1% of the sample.

The collaborating institutions used their own protocols to collect whole blood in K2EDTA tubes. For TCRbeta analysis, collaborators shipped samples as frozen whole blood, isolated PBMCs, or DNA extracted from either of those sample types. V is clipped by 0 bases and J by 1 base, and the sequence between their germline boundaries is 9 bases long. The germline V gene specifies SGHVS as CDR1 and FNYEAQ as CDR2. The CDR3, cysteine through phenylalanine, is 16 amino acids long. CDR3 DNA is the only sequence kept; it has 48 bases, read in frame from the first base. The chain employs TRBV7-6 and TRBJ2-2; 6 matching bases give a weak D call of TRBD2. The receptor's source is a man in his late teens or twenties with active or convalescent COVID-19. The specimen was peripheral blood. The CDR3 region: CASSLAGTGNTGELFF. The sequence in DNA is TGTGCCAGCAGCTTAGCTGGGACTGGGAACACCGGGGAGCTGTTTTTT. This CDR3, with the reference TRBV7-6 and TRBJ2-2 proteins standing in past its ends, gives the full variable domain GAGVSQSPRYKVTKRGQDVALRCDPISGHVSLYWYRQALGQGPEFLTYFNYEAQQDKSGLPNDRFSAERPEGSISTLTIQRTEQRDSAMYRCASSLAGTGNTGELFFGEGSRLTVL.